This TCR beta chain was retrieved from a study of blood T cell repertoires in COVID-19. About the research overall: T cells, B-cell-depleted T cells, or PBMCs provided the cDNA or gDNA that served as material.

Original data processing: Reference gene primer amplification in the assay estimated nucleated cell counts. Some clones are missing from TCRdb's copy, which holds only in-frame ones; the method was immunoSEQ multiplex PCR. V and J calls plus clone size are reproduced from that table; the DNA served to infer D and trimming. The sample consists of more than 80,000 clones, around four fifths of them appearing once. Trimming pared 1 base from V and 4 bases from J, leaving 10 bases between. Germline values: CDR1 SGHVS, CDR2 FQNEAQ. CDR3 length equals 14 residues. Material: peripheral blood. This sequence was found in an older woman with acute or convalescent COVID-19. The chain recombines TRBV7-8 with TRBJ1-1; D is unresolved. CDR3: CASSLERFGTEAFF. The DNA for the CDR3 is TGTGCCAGCAGCTTAGAACGGTTTGGCACTGAAGCTTTCTTT.